The following is a TCR beta chain sequence with its context. Its antigen is unknown. Repertoires were generated with immunoSEQ multiplex PCR, while TCRdb's copy carries only in-frame clones and drops some. The sample has millions of clones, more than 80% seen once. These data belong to a study of shared clonotypes between healthy human individuals. Study at large: Researchers drew samples from two women and three men aged 18 to 49. Study findings and constraints: Clonotypes shared by all four sorted-subset donors had higher generation probabilities than non-shared clonotypes. Naive CD4 clonotype sharing across several donors was about 5%.

Germline assignment: CDR1 SGHTA and CDR2 FQGNSA. The CDR3 covers 11 residues. Trimming took off 0 bases at V and 11 bases at J, with 7 bases between the two ends. The split of CD4+ cells yielded CD45RA+ naive and CD45RA-negative memory subsets. This sequence originates from a man in his late teens or twenties in good health. Sequenced sample: naive CD4+ T cells sorted from blood. Described subset: CD45RA+ positively selected. The chain employs TRBV7-2 and TRBJ1-1; D is unclear. The CDR3 region is CASSLANLAFF. The DNA of the CDR3 is TGTGCCAGCAGCTTAGCTAACCTGGCTTTCTTT.